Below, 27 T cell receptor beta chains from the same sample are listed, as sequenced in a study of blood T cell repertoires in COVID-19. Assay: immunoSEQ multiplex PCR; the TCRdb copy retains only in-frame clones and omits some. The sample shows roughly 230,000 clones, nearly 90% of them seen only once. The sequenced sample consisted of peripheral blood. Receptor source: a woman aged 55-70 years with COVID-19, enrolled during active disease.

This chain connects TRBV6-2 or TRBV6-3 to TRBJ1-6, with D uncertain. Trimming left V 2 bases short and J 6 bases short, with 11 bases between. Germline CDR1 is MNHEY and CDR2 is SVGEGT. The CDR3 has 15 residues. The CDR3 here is CASSYDLTVNSPLHF. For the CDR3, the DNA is TGTGCCAGCAGTTACGATCTAACAGTTAATTCACCCCTCCACTTT.

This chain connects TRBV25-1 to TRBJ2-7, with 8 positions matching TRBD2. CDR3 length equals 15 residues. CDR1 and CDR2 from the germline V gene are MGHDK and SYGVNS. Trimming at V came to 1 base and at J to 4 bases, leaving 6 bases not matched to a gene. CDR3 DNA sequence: TGTGCCAGCAGTGAATCTGGCGGGGGGCGATACGAGCAGTACTTC. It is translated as CASSESGGGRYEQYF.

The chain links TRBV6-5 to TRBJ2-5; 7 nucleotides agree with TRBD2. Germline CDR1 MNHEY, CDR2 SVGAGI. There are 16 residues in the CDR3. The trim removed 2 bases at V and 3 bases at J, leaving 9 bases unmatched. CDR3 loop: CASSYKRGWRKETQYF. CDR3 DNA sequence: TGTGCCAGCAGTTACAAGCGGGGTTGGCGGAAAGAGACCCAGTACTTC.

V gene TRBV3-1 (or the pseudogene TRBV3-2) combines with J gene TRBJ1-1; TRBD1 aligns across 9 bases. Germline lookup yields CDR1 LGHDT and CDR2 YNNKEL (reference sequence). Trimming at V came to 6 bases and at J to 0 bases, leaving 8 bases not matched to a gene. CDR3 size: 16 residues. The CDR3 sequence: CASRATGGTMNTEAFF. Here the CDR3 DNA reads TGTGCCAGCAGAGCCACAGGGGGCACGATGAACACTGAAGCTTTCTTT.

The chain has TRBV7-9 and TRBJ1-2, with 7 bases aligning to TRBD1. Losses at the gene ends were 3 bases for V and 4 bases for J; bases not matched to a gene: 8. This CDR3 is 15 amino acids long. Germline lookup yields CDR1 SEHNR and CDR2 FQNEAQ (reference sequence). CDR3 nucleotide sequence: TGTGCCAGCAGCTTGATGACAGGGATAGGCTATGGCTACACCTTC. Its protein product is CASSLMTGIGYGYTF.

The CDR3: CASSDPGQGAYEQYF. The CDR3 DNA reads as TGTGCCAGCAGTGATCCGGGACAGGGGGCGTACGAGCAGTACTTC. This chain joins TRBV2 and TRBJ2-7, with 12 bases lining up with TRBD1. Germline V gives CDR1 SNHLY, CDR2 FYNNEI. J lost 4 bases, V lost 3 bases, and 4 bases had no gene match. There are 15 residues in the CDR3.

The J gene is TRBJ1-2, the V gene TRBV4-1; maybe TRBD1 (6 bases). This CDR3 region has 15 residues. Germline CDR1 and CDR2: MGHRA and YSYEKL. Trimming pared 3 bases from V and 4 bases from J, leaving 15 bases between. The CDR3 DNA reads TGCGCCAGCAGCCAGCTCGCGGACAGTGTCTATGGCTACACCTTC. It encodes CASSQLADSVYGYTF.

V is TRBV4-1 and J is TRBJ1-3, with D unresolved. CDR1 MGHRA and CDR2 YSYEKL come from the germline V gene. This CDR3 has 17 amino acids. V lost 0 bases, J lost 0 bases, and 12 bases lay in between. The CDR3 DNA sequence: TGCGCCAGCAGCCAAGACGCCTTTCCGAGCTCTGGAAACACCATATATTTT. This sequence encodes CASSQDAFPSSGNTIYF.

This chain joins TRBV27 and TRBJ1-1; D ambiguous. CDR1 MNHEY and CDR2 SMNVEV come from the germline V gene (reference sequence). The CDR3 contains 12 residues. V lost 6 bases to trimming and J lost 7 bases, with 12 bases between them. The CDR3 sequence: CASRREGSEAFF. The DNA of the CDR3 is TGTGCCAGCAGGAGGGAGGGAAGTGAAGCTTTCTTT.

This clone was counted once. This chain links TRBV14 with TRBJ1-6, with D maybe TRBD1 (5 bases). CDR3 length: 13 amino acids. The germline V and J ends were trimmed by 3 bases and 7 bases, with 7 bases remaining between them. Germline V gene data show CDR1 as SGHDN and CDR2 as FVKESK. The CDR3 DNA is TGTGCCAGCAGCCACGACAGAAATTCACCCCTCCACTTT. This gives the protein CASSHDRNSPLHF.

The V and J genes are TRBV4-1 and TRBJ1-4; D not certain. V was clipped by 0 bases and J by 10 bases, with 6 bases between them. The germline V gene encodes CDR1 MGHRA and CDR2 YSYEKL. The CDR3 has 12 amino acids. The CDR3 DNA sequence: TGCGCCAGCAGCCAAGATGTCGGAAAACTGTTTTTT. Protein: CASSQDVGKLFF.

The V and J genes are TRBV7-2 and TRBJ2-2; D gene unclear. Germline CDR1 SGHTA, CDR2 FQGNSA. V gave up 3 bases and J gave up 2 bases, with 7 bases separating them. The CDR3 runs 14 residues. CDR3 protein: CASSFSLNTGELFF. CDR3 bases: TGTGCCAGCAGCTTTTCTCTCAACACCGGGGAGCTGTTTTTT.

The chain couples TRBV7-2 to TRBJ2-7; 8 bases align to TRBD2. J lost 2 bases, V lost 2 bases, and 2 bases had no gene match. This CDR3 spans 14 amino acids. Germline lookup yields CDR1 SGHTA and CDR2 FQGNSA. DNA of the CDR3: TGTGCCAGCAGCTTACTCGGGGGGGCCTACGAGCAGTACTTC. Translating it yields CASSLLGGAYEQYF.

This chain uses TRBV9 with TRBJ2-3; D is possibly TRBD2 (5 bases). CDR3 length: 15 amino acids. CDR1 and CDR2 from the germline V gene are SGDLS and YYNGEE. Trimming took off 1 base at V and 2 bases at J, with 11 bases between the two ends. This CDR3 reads CASSVNGVATDTQYF. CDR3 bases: TGTGCCAGCAGCGTAAACGGGGTCGCCACAGATACGCAGTATTTT.

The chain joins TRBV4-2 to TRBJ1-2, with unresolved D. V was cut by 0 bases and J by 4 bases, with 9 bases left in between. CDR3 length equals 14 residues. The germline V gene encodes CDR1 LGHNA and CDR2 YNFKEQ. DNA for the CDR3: TGTGCCAGCAGCCAAGACAGGCAAATCTATGGCTACACCTTC. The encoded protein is CASSQDRQIYGYTF.

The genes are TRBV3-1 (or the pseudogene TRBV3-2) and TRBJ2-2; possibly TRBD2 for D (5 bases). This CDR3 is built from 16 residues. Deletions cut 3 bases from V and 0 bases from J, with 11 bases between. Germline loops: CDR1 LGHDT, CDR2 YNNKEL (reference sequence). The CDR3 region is CASSQRAGSNTGELFF. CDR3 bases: TGTGCCAGCAGCCAGAGGGCTGGCTCGAACACCGGGGAGCTGTTTTTT.

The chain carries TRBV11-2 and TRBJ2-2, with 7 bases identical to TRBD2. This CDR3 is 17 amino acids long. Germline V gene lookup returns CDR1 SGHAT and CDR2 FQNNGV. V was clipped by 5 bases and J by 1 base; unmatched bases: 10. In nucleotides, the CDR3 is TGTGCCAGCAGCGGAGAGGTCCGCGGGAGGAACACCGGGGAGCTGTTTTTT. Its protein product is CASSGEVRGRNTGELFF.

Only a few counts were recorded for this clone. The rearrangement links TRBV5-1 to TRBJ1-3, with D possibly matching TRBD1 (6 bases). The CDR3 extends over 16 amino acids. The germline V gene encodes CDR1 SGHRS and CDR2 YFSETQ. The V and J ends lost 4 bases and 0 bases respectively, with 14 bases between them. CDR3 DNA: TGCGCCAGCAGCCGCGGACAGCCAACCTCTGGAAACACCATATATTTT. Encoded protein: CASSRGQPTSGNTIYF. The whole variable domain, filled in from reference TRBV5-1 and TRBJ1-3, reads KAGVTQTPRYLIKTRGQQVTLSCSPISGHRSVSWYQQTPGQGLQFLFEYFSETQRNKGNFPGRFSGRQFSNSRSEMNVSTLELGDSALYLCASSRGQPTSGNTIYFGEGSWLTVV.

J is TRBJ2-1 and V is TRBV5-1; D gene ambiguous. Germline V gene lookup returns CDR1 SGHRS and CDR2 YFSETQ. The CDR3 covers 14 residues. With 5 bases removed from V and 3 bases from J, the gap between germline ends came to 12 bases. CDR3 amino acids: CASSREALYNEQFF. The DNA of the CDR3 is TGCGCCAGCAGTCGAGAAGCTCTCTACAATGAGCAGTTCTTC.

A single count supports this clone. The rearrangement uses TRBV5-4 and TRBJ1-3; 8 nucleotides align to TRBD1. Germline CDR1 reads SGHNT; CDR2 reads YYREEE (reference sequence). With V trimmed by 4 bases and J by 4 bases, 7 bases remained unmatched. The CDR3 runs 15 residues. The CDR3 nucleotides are TGTGCCAGCAGCACCCCTGGACAGGGAGGAAACACCATATATTTT. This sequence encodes CASSTPGQGGNTIYF.

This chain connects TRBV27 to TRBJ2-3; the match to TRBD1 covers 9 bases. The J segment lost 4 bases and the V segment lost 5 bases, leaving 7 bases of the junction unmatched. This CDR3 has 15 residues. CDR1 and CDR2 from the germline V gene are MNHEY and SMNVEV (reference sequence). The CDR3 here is CASSATGGASDTQYF. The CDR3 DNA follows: TGTGCCAGCAGTGCTACAGGGGGCGCGTCAGATACGCAGTATTTT.

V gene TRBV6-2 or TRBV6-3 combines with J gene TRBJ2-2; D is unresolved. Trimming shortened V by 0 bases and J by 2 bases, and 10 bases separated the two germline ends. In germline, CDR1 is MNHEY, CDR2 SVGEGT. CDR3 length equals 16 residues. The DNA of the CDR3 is TGTGCCAGCAGTTACTCGCGACTCTCCAACACCGGGGAGCTGTTTTTT. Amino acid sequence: CASSYSRLSNTGELFF.

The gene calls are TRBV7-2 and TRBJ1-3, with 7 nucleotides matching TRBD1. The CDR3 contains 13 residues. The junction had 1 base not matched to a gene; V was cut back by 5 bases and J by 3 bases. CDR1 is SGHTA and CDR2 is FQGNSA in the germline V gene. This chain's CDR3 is CASSNRGGNTIYF. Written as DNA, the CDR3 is TGTGCCAGCAGCAACAGGGGTGGAAACACCATATATTTT.

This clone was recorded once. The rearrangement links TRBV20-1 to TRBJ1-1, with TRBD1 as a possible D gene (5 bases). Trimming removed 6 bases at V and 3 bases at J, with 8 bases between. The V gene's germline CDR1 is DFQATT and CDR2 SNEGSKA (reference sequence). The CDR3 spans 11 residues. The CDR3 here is CSAPGDTEAFF. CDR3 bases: TGCAGTGCCCCGGGGGACACTGAAGCTTTCTTT.

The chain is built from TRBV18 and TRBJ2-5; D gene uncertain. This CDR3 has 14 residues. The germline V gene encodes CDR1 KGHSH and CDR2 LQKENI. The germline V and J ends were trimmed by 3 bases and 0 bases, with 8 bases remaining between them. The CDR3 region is CASSPRPNQETQYF. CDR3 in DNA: TGTGCCAGCTCACCGCGGCCCAACCAAGAGACCCAGTACTTC.

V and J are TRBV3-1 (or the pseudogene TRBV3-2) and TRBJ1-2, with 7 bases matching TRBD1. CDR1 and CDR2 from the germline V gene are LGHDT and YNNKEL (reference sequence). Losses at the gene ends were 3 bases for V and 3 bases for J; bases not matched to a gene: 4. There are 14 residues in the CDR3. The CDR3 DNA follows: TGTGCCAGCAGCCAGGACACAGGGGACTATGGCTACACCTTC. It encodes CASSQDTGDYGYTF.

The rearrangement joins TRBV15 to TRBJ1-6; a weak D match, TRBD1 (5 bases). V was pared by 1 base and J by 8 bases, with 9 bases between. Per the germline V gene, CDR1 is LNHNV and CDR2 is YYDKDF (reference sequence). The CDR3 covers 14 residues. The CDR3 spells CATSRGQLHSPLHF. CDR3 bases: TGTGCCACCAGCAGAGGACAGCTTCATTCACCCCTCCACTTT.